Listed here are 19 T cell receptor beta chains from one sample, sequenced in a study of T-cell reconstitution after alpha-beta-depleted transplantation in children. Preparation of the TCRbeta library involved a method that used unique molecular identifiers. TCRdb used MiXCR to reprocess the PCR reads, holding one entry per CDR3 protein. Here the sample spans 200,000 to 300,000 distinct CDR3 sequences, about 25% being singletons. This sample comprised PBMCs, obtained before TCRalphabeta/CD19-depleted stem cell transplant. All receptors come from a girl aged 2 to 9 with Fanconi anemia, due to receive a stem cell transplant.

The chain joins TRBV10-3 to TRBJ2-2; tentative D call: TRBD1 (7 bases). Germline assignment: CDR1 ENHRY and CDR2 SYGVKD. This CDR3 has 16 residues. The ends were cut back, 2 bases at V and 5 bases at J, with 15 bases in the middle. CDR3 protein: CAISEKHRGGTGELFF. The CDR3 nucleotides are TGTGCCATCAGTGAGAAGCACAGGGGAGGTACCGGGGAGCTGTTTTTT.

In its sample, this clonotype was seen a few times. The rearrangement uses TRBV20-1 and TRBJ1-5, with 7 bases identical to TRBD1. Germline V lookup: CDR1 DFQATT, CDR2 SNEGSKA (reference sequence). J was trimmed by 2 bases and V by 1 base; bases with no gene match: 5. The CDR3 has 15 amino acids. CDR3 sequence: CSARASDRGNQPQHF. The DNA for the CDR3 is TGCAGTGCTAGAGCCAGTGACAGGGGCAATCAGCCCCAGCATTTT.

J is TRBJ2-1 and V is TRBV7-3, with TRBD2 as a possible D gene (6 bases). The germline gives CDR1 SGHTA, CDR2 FQGTGA. V was shortened by 2 bases and J by 0 bases, with 8 bases between the two germline ends. The CDR3 runs 15 residues. Written as DNA, the CDR3 is TGTGCCAGCAGCTTAGGCGGGGTCTCCTACAATGAGCAGTTCTTC. Encoded protein: CASSLGGVSYNEQFF.

This clonotype was picked up many times. This sequence joins TRBV29-1 and TRBJ2-7; 7 bases are shared with TRBD2. There are 13 residues in the CDR3. The trim removed 6 bases at V and 6 bases at J, leaving 11 bases unmatched. The germline gives CDR1 SQVTM, CDR2 ANQGSEA. For the CDR3, the DNA is TGCAGCGTAGTACTAGCGATCGGATTCGAGCAGTACTTC. Its protein is CSVVLAIGFEQYF.

On this clonotype itself: This may come from a read error, since a much larger clone is one base off. The genes are TRBV13 and TRBJ2-5; no firm D call. Germline CDR1 reads PRHDT; CDR2 reads FYEKMQ (reference sequence). CDR3 length: 13 residues. Trimming stripped 0 bases from V and 5 bases from J, with 7 bases between. The CDR3 here is CASSLGGWETQYF. The CDR3 nucleotides read TGTGCCAGCAGCTTAGGGGGCTGGGAGACCCAGTACTTC.

The rearrangement joins TRBV7-3 to TRBJ2-2; tentative D call: TRBD2 (6 bases). The length of the CDR3 is 18 residues. Germline V gene data show CDR1 as SGHTA and CDR2 as FQGTGA. Trimming removed 2 bases at V and 2 bases at J, with 18 bases between. The CDR3 region has the DNA TGTGCCAGCAGCTTAGTAGGAAGAGCGGGTTTAAACACCGGGGAGCTGTTTTTT. Amino acids: CASSLVGRAGLNTGELFF.

This chain links TRBV25-1 with TRBJ2-7, with 9 bases matching TRBD1. The germline gives CDR1 MGHDK, CDR2 SYGVNS. This CDR3 comprises 13 residues. V lost 8 bases to trimming and J lost 5 bases; unmatched junction nucleotides: 7. DNA of the CDR3: TGTGCCAGCCTACAGGGGGCTCACGACGAGCAGTACTTC. It codes for CASLQGAHDEQYF.

This clonotype came up a few times. The chain uses TRBV7-3 and TRBJ2-5; D is ambiguous. The CDR3 runs 14 residues. The germline V gene has CDR1 SGHTA and CDR2 FQGTGA. V dropped 1 base and J dropped 5 bases, with 11 bases sitting between them. CDR3 sequence: CASSLNGLTETQYF. The CDR3 nucleotides read TGTGCCAGCAGCTTAAATGGGTTAACGGAGACCCAGTACTTC.

This clonotype occurred a few times. CDR3 nucleotides: TGCGCCAGCAGCATTTACAGGGGGCACACTGAAGCTTTCTTT. It yields the protein CASSIYRGHTEAFF. The chain has TRBV5-1 and TRBJ1-1; 9 bases match TRBD1. Germline V gene sequence: CDR1 SGHRS, CDR2 YFSETQ. J was trimmed by 3 bases and V by 4 bases; bases with no gene match: 4. The CDR3 has 14 residues.

This clonotype was observed many times. The J gene is TRBJ1-4, the V gene TRBV2, with a tentative D call TRBD1 (5 bases). The CDR3 consists of 15 residues. V gave up 6 bases and J gave up 8 bases, with 19 bases separating them. CDR1 is SNHLY and CDR2 is FYNNEI in the germline V gene. The CDR3: CASRGRPEKGEKLFF. The CDR3 nucleotides read TGTGCCAGCAGGGGACGACCTGAGAAAGGCGAAAAACTGTTTTTT.

This clonotype was seen more than once but under ten times. The chain couples TRBV6-1 to TRBJ1-2; TRBD1 agrees at 8 bases. Germline assignment: CDR1 MNHNS and CDR2 SASEGT. V shed 6 bases, J shed 8 bases, and the junction held 11 bases outside the gene matches. The CDR3 spans 14 residues. DNA of the CDR3: TGTGCCAGCAGCCTAACTCTCGGACAGGGAGGCTACACCTTC. Encoded protein: CASSLTLGQGGYTF.

The chain carries TRBV11-3 and TRBJ2-1, with D possibly being TRBD2 (7 bases). This CDR3 has 13 amino acids. The V gene lost 6 bases and the J gene lost 7 bases, with 13 bases spanning the gap. Germline CDR1 and CDR2: SGHNT and YENEEA. CDR3 in DNA: TGTGCCAGCAGAGGGGGGGGGCGGAATGAGCAGTTCTTC. Protein sequence: CASRGGGRNEQFF.

This clonotype was found many times. The chain couples TRBV29-1 to TRBJ2-1; TRBD2 matches 14 bases. V lost 6 bases to trimming and J lost 1 base; unmatched junction nucleotides: 8. The germline V gene encodes CDR1 SQVTM and CDR2 ANQGSEA. The CDR3 contains 17 residues. CDR3 sequence: CSVLGTSGGPSYNEQFF. Written as DNA, the CDR3 is TGCAGCGTCCTTGGGACTAGCGGGGGTCCGTCCTACAATGAGCAGTTCTTC.

This chain connects TRBV2 to TRBJ2-5, with 7 bases lining up with TRBD1. Germline loops: CDR1 SNHLY, CDR2 FYNNEI. The CDR3 loop spans 15 amino acids. V gave up 5 bases and J gave up 7 bases; unmatched junction bases: 13. The CDR3 sequence is CASSTLGQPGGTQYF. The CDR3 DNA follows: TGTGCCAGCAGTACCCTGGGACAGCCAGGCGGGACCCAGTACTTC.

This clonotype was counted at least ten times. The chain carries TRBV20-1 and TRBJ2-1, with 16 bases lining up with TRBD2. Germline CDR1 is DFQATT and CDR2 is SNEGSKA (reference sequence). The CDR3 is 17 amino acids. V lost 7 bases to trimming and J lost 2 bases; unmatched junction nucleotides: 8. CDR3 DNA: TGCAGTGGGAGCGGGACTAGCGGGGGGGCGGCCTACAATGAGCAGTTCTTC. As protein: CSGSGTSGGAAYNEQFF.

This clonotype has at least ten counts. This rearrangement joins TRBV29-1 to TRBJ2-7; 9 positions agree with TRBD1. Germline assignment: CDR1 SQVTM and CDR2 ANQGSEA. Trimming cost V 4 bases and J 0 bases; bases outside gene matches: 4. CDR3 length: 14 residues. This CDR3 is CSVAVTGGSYEQYF. CDR3 coding DNA: TGCAGCGTTGCCGTGACAGGGGGCTCCTACGAGCAGTACTTC.

This clonotype was recorded at least ten times. V gene TRBV29-1 combines with J gene TRBJ2-5; TRBD2 is a possible D gene (5 bases). Trimming took 2 bases from V and 2 from J, leaving 12 bases between them. The CDR3 spans 14 residues. Germline lookup yields CDR1 SQVTM and CDR2 ANQGSEA. CDR3 residues: CSVEHSGIQETQYF. DNA of the CDR3: TGCAGCGTTGAACACTCGGGGATACAAGAGACCCAGTACTTC.

The table lists this clonotype with many counts. The CDR3 loop reads CASSRYRQTQYF. The CDR3 coding sequence is TGTGCCAGCAGCCGGTACCGTCAGACCCAGTACTTC. The gene calls are TRBV12-3 or TRBV12-4 and TRBJ2-5; D is unclear. The CDR3 covers 12 residues. Between the trimmed V and J ends, which lost 6 bases and 6 bases, there was a span of 11 bases.

This clonotype was detected ten times or more. The chain has TRBV28 and TRBJ2-3, with 7 bases identical to TRBD1. The ends lost 2 bases at V and 0 bases at J; junction bases unmatched: 8. The germline V gene encodes CDR1 MDHEN and CDR2 SYDVKM. The CDR3 length is 17 residues. CDR3 in DNA: TGTGCCAGCAGTTTAAGGGTGTCAGGGGGAAGCACAGATACGCAGTATTTT. Protein product: CASSLRVSGGSTDTQYF.